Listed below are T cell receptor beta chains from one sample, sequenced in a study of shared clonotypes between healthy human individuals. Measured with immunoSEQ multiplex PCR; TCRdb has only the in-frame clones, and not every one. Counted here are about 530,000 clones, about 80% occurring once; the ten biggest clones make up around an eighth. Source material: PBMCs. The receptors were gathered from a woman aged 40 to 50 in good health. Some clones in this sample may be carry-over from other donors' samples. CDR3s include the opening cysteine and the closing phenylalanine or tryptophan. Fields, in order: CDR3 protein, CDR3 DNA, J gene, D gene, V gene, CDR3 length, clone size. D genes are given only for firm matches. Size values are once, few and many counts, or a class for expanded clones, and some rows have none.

CASSGTGTAYEQYF | TGCGCCAGCAGTGGGACCGGGACAGCCTACGAGCAGTACTTC | TRBJ2-7 | TRBD1 | TRBV10-2 | 14 | -
CASSQLGDRVYEQYF | TGTGCCAGCAGCCAGTTAGGAGACAGGGTCTACGAGCAGTACTTC | TRBJ2-7 | TRBD1 | TRBV4-2 | 15 | many
CASSRRGETQYF | TGCGCCAGCAGCCGTAGGGGGGAGACCCAGTACTTC | TRBJ2-5 | - | TRBV5-1 | 12 | -
CASSLGQGGTGELFF | TGTGCCAGCAGCTTAGGGCAGGGGGGCACCGGGGAGCTGTTTTTT | TRBJ2-2 | - | TRBV7-9 | 15 | -
CASSDWGTSLHEQYF | TGCGCCAGCAGTGATTGGGGGACTAGTCTCCACGAGCAGTACTTC | TRBJ2-7 | TRBD2 | TRBV10-2 | 15 | -
CASSDRVYTEAFF | TGTGCCAGCAGCGACAGGGTTTACACTGAAGCTTTCTTT | TRBJ1-1 | TRBD1 | TRBV6-1 | 13 | -
CASSIDLRDQSTGELFF | TGTGCCAGTAGTATAGATCTAAGGGACCAGAGCACCGGGGAGCTGTTTTTT | TRBJ2-2 | - | TRBV19 | 17 | -
CASSLATGFNIYYGYTF | TGCGCCAGCAGCTTGGCCACAGGGTTCAATATTTACTATGGCTACACCTTC | TRBJ1-2 | - | TRBV5-1 | 17 | -
CSARVVGIAFF | TGCAGTGCTAGAGTGGTCGGGATTGCGTTCTTC | TRBJ2-1 | - | TRBV20-1 | 11 | few
CASSKTTGGGEQYF | TGTGCCAGCAGCAAAACCACGGGGGGTGGCGAGCAGTACTTC | TRBJ2-7 | TRBD2 | TRBV7-3 | 14 | -
CASSFQGQPQHF | TGTGCCAGCAGTTTTCAAGGTCAGCCCCAGCATTTT | TRBJ1-5 | - | TRBV27 | 12 | few
CASRNRDSDEQYF | TGCGCCAGCAGAAATCGAGACAGCGACGAGCAGTACTTC | TRBJ2-7 | - | TRBV5-1 | 13 | few
CASSPQGSYSGANVLTF | TGTGCCAGCTCACCGCAGGGGTCCTACTCTGGGGCCAACGTCCTGACTTTC | TRBJ2-6 | - | TRBV18 | 17 | -
CASSHRFPGQGNTGELFF | TGCGCCAGCAGCCATCGATTTCCGGGACAGGGGAACACCGGGGAGCTGTTTTTT | TRBJ2-2 | TRBD1 | TRBV4-1 | 18 | few
CASSFSPSDGYTF | TGTGCCAGCAGTTTTTCGCCCTCGGATGGCTACACCTTC | TRBJ1-2 | - | TRBV6-5 | 13 | -
CASSIWPTQPYEQYF | TGTGCCAGTAGTATCTGGCCAACCCAGCCCTACGAGCAGTACTTC | TRBJ2-7 | - | TRBV19 | 15 | once
CSVDSLAGDSETQYF | TGCAGCGTTGATTCGCTAGCGGGAGATTCTGAGACCCAGTACTTC | TRBJ2-5 | TRBD2 | TRBV29-1 | 15 | -
CASSVGQDYGYTF | TGTGCCAGCAGCGTAGGGCAGGACTATGGCTACACCTTC | TRBJ1-2 | - | TRBV9 | 13 | few
CASSLVGAGSYNEQFF | TGTGCCAGCAGCTTAGTGGGAGCGGGCTCCTACAATGAGCAGTTCTTC | TRBJ2-1 | - | TRBV7-2 | 16 | -
CASSLLSYGYTF | TGTGCCAGCAGCTTATTATCCTATGGCTACACCTTC | TRBJ1-2 | - | TRBV7-9 | 12 | few
CASSPGTGDQPQHF | TGTGCCAGCAGCCCTGGGACAGGGGATCAGCCCCAGCATTTT | TRBJ1-5 | TRBD1 | TRBV7-8 | 14 | -
CASSLLRARSENEQFF | TGTGCCAGCAGCTTATTAAGGGCCCGAAGCGAGAATGAGCAGTTCTTC | TRBJ2-1 | - | TRBV7-8 | 16 | -
CASSVEGRTNEKLFF | TGTGCCAGCAGCGTAGAGGGACGGACAAATGAAAAACTGTTTTTT | TRBJ1-4 | - | TRBV9 | 15 | -
CASSAGEWNTEAFF | TGTGCCAGCAGCGCAGGTGAATGGAACACTGAAGCTTTCTTT | TRBJ1-1 | - | TRBV2 | 14 | few
CASSPETGGSGYTF | TGTGCCAGCAGTCCAGAGACAGGGGGCAGTGGCTACACCTTC | TRBJ1-2 | TRBD1 | TRBV28 | 14 | -
CASMDLDRGPETQYF | TGTGCCAGTATGGACCTTGACAGGGGACCAGAGACCCAGTACTTC | TRBJ2-5 | TRBD1 | TRBV19 | 15 | -
CASSQALQPSYEQYF | TGCGCCAGCAGCCAAGCCCTTCAACCCTCCTACGAGCAGTACTTC | TRBJ2-7 | - | TRBV4-3 | 15 | -
CASQANTGELFF | TGTGCCAGCCAGGCGAACACCGGGGAGCTGTTTTTT | TRBJ2-2 | - | TRBV28 | 12 | -
CASSPGTGGGADTQYF | TGTGCCAGCAGTCCTGGGACAGGGGGGGGCGCAGATACGCAGTATTTT | TRBJ2-3 | TRBD1 | TRBV28 | 16 | -
CASSRRQGKFETQYF | TGCGCCAGCAGCCGGCGACAGGGGAAATTTGAGACCCAGTACTTC | TRBJ2-5 | TRBD1 | TRBV4-1 | 15 | -
CASSSGGRGIDTQYF | TGTGCCAGCAGCTCTGGCGGGAGAGGGATAGATACGCAGTATTTT | TRBJ2-3 | TRBD2 | TRBV11-3 | 15 | -
CASSWGKGYEQYF | TGTGCCAGCAGCTGGGGTAAGGGCTACGAGCAGTACTTC | TRBJ2-7 | - | TRBV6-6 | 13 | -
CASSLLGISYEQYF | TGTGCCAGCAGTTTATTGGGCATTAGCTACGAGCAGTACTTC | TRBJ2-7 | - | TRBV27 | 14 | -
CATSTYMGGSEQYF | TGTGCCACCAGCACCTATATGGGGGGTTCGGAGCAGTACTTC | TRBJ2-5 | - | TRBV15 | 14 | -
CASSQDSGTGFHEQYF | TGCGCCAGCAGCCAAGATTCAGGGACAGGGTTCCACGAGCAGTACTTC | TRBJ2-7 | TRBD1 | TRBV4-3 | 16 | -
CASSESTSGSYEQYF | TGTGCCAGCAGTGAATCGACTAGCGGGAGCTACGAGCAGTACTTC | TRBJ2-7 | TRBD2 | TRBV6-1 | 15 | -
CASSPGLAGGGSYEQYF | TGTGCCAGCTCACCAGGACTAGCGGGGGGGGGCTCCTACGAGCAGTACTTC | TRBJ2-7 | TRBD2 | TRBV18 | 17 | -
CASSLAQGNEKLFF | TGCGCCAGCAGCTTGGCACAGGGAAATGAAAAACTGTTTTTT | TRBJ1-4 | - | TRBV5-1 | 14 | -
CASCYRPNTEAFF | TGTGCCAGCTGTTACAGGCCGAACACTGAAGCTTTCTTT | TRBJ1-1 | - | TRBV2 | 13 | few
CASSQISLRTGELFF | TGTGCCAGCAGCCAAATTAGTTTGCGCACCGGGGAGCTGTTTTTT | TRBJ2-2 | - | TRBV4-2 | 15 | -
CASSSEAFF | TGTGCCAGCAGTTCTGAAGCTTTCTTT | TRBJ1-1 | - | TRBV6-6 | 9 | many
CASSPSRVNTEAFF | TGTGCCAGCAGTCCCTCACGAGTGAACACTGAAGCTTTCTTT | TRBJ1-1 | - | TRBV27 | 14 | few
CASSGGGRSDEQYF | TGTGCCAGCAGCGGTGGAGGGAGAAGCGACGAGCAGTACTTC | TRBJ2-7 | - | TRBV5-4 | 14 | few
CASGRGTSEQYF | TGTGCCAGCGGGCGGGGGACAAGCGAGCAGTACTTC | TRBJ2-7 | - | TRBV6-5 | 12 | -
CASTIDGAGQYF | TGCGCCAGCACCATAGACGGCGCGGGGCAGTACTTC | TRBJ2-7 | - | TRBV5-1 | 12 | -
CASSYIAGHEQYF | TGTGCCAGCAGTTACATTGCGGGACACGAGCAGTACTTC | TRBJ2-7 | - | TRBV6-6 | 13 | -
CASSLARGRAENNEQFF | TGTGCCAGCAGTTTAGCCCGGGGTCGGGCGGAGAACAATGAGCAGTTCTTC | TRBJ2-1 | - | TRBV28 | 17 | -
CASSVVQGTDTQYF | TGTGCCAGCAGCGTAGTGCAGGGCACAGATACGCAGTATTTT | TRBJ2-3 | - | TRBV9 | 14 | few
CASSQGNGRGGNYGYTF | TGCGCCAGCAGCCAAGGCAATGGGCGGGGAGGGAACTATGGCTACACCTTC | TRBJ1-2 | - | TRBV4-1 | 17 | -
CASSTSRTLAGDEQFF | TGTGCCAGCAGCACCTCCCGGACACTAGCGGGAGACGAGCAGTTCTTC | TRBJ2-1 | TRBD2 | TRBV7-2 | 16 | -
CASSEQAYPYEQYF | TGCGCCAGCAGCGAACAGGCCTACCCCTACGAGCAGTACTTC | TRBJ2-7 | - | TRBV5-1 | 14 | -
CASRDSGSGTDTQYF | TGCGCCAGCAGGGACAGCGGGAGCGGCACAGATACGCAGTATTTT | TRBJ2-3 | TRBD2 | TRBV10-2 | 15 | -
CASSEDGGTGANVLTF | TGTGCCAGCAGTGAAGACGGGGGGACTGGGGCCAACGTCCTGACTTTC | TRBJ2-6 | TRBD2 | TRBV6-1 | 16 | -
CASSSDSYEQYF | TGTGCCAGCAGTTCTGACTCCTACGAGCAGTACTTC | TRBJ2-7 | - | TRBV5-5 | 12 | -
CASTGLGNYEQYF | TGTGCCAGCACCGGTCTAGGGAACTACGAGCAGTACTTC | TRBJ2-7 | - | TRBV27 | 13 | -
CASTNTLAGVYNEQFF | TGTGCCAGCACCAATACTCTAGCGGGAGTGTACAATGAGCAGTTCTTC | TRBJ2-1 | TRBD2 | TRBV7-6 | 16 | -
CASSQGLAGETQYF | TGTGCCAGCAGCCAGGGACTAGCGGGAGAGACCCAGTACTTC | TRBJ2-5 | TRBD2 | TRBV5-4 | 14 | once
CASSPGPGIAKNIQYF | TGCGCCAGCAGCCCGGGGCCAGGAATAGCCAAAAACATTCAGTACTTC | TRBJ2-4 | - | TRBV5-1 | 16 | -
CASSPRRATEAFF | TGTGCCAGCAGCCCCCGGCGGGCTACTGAAGCTTTCTTT | TRBJ1-1 | - | TRBV27 | 13 | -
CASSKPTSGGNTGELFF | TGTGCCAGCAGCAAACCGACTAGCGGGGGGAACACCGGGGAGCTGTTTTTT | TRBJ2-2 | TRBD2 | TRBV7-2 | 17 | few